Listed here are 6 T cell receptor beta chains from one sample, sequenced in a study of cytomegalovirus exposure and HLA in healthy donors. Data came from immunoSEQ multiplex PCR; TCRdb stores just in-frame clones and leaves some out. The table shows 150,000 to 200,000 clones, with about 85% occurring only once. Sequencing used PBMCs. Receptor source: a man aged 25 to 40 in good health and CMV-seropositive.

As to this clone: Other DNA variants within this sample encode the same CDR3. The chain carries TRBV18 and TRBJ2-2, with a possible D match to TRBD2 (6 bases). The CDR3 has 15 residues. Germline V lookup: CDR1 KGHSH, CDR2 LQKENI. Trimming shortened V by 1 base and J by 3 bases, and 9 bases separated the two germline ends. The CDR3 loop is CASSPRRGDTGELFF. For the CDR3, the DNA is TGTGCCAGCTCACCACGGAGGGGAGACACCGGGGAGCTGTTTTTT. Together with reference TRBV18 and TRBJ2-2, the CDR3 gives the full variable domain: NAGVMQNPRHLVRRRGQEARLRCSPMKGHSHVYWYRQLPEEGLKFMVYLQKENIIDESGMPKERFSAEFPKEGPSILRIQQVVRGDSAAYFCASSPRRGDTGELFFGEGSRLTVL.

The CDR3 sequence: CASSQGQGGGYTF. CDR3 DNA: TGTGCCAGCAGCCAAGGACAGGGCGGTGGCTACACCTTC. The V and J genes are TRBV7-2 and TRBJ1-2; 8 nucleotides line up with TRBD1. Looked up from germline, CDR1 is SGHTA and CDR2 is FQGNSA. Trimming cost V 5 bases and J 7 bases; bases outside gene matches: 6. The CDR3 consists of 13 residues.

The chain is built from TRBV7-6 and TRBJ2-5; 10 positions match TRBD2. CDR3 length: 17 residues. The germline V gene has CDR1 SGHVS and CDR2 FNYEAQ. V trimming: 4 bases; J trimming: 5 bases; junction bases outside the gene matches: 13. The CDR3 reads CASSSYPLAGEGETQYF. The CDR3 DNA follows: TGTGCCAGCAGCTCCTACCCCCTAGCGGGGGAAGGGGAGACCCAGTACTTC. Full variable domain (missing parts from reference TRBV7-6 and TRBJ2-5): GAGVSQSPRYKVTKRGQDVALRCDPISGHVSLYWYRQALGQGPEFLTYFNYEAQQDKSGLPNDRFSAERPEGSISTLTIQRTEQRDSAMYRCASSSYPLAGEGETQYFGPGTRLLVL.

The V call is TRBV19, the J call TRBJ1-5; no firm D call. CDR1 LNHDA and CDR2 SQIVND come from the germline V gene (reference sequence). With 3 bases removed from V and 4 bases from J, the gap between germline ends came to 13 bases. This CDR3 is 15 amino acids long. CDR3 in amino acids: CASSIVGAQNQPQHF. The CDR3 DNA follows: TGTGCCAGTAGTATTGTGGGAGCGCAAAATCAGCCCCAGCATTTT.

The chain has TRBV27 and TRBJ2-5; D remains unclear. Germline loops: CDR1 MNHEY, CDR2 SMNVEV (reference sequence). The CDR3 is 13 residues long. The ends were cut back, 2 bases at V and 4 bases at J, with 8 bases in the middle. CDR3 sequence (DNA): TGTGCCAGCAGTTTAAGGCCGGGAGAGACCCAGTACTTC. Protein: CASSLRPGETQYF.

The V gene is TRBV11-2, the J gene TRBJ1-4, with D unresolved. The CDR3 consists of 16 residues. Trimming cost V 1 base and J 5 bases, with 14 bases left between them. Germline V lookup: CDR1 SGHAT, CDR2 FQNNGV. The CDR3 DNA reads TGTGCCAGCAGCTTAGTCGGCTCAGGACTAAATGAAAAACTGTTTTTT. This translates into CASSLVGSGLNEKLFF.